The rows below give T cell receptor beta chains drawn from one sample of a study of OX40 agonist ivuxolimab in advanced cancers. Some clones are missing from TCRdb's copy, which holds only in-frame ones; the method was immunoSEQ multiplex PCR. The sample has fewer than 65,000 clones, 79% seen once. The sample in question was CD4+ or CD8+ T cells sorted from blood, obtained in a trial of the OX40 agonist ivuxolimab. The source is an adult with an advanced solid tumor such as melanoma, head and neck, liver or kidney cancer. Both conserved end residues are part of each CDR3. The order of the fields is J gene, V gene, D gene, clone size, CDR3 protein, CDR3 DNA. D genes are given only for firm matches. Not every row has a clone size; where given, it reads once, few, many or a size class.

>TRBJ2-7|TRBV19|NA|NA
CASSADSSYEQYF
TGTGCCAGTAGTGCAGACAGCTCCTACGAGCAGTACTTC
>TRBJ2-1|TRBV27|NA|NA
CASSLIGRINYNEQFF
TGTGCCAGCAGTTTAATTGGGAGGATTAACTACAATGAGCAGTTCTTC
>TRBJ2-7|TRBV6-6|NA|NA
CASSYGLSYEQYF
TGTGCCAGCAGTTACGGGCTATCCTACGAGCAGTACTTC
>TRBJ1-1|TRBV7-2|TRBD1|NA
CASSARGATEAFF
TGTGCCAGCAGCGCCAGGGGGGCCACTGAAGCTTTCTTT
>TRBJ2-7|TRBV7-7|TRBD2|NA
CASSLAGGGEYEQYF
TGTGCCAGCAGCTTGGCCGGGGGGGGAGAGTACGAGCAGTACTTC
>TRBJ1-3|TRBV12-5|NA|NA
CASGLVLAGNSGNTIYF
TGTGCTAGTGGTTTGGTACTTGCAGGGAACTCTGGAAACACCATATATTTT
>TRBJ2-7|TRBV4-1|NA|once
CASSQGAWTEITYEQYF
TGCGCCAGCAGCCAAGGGGCCTGGACAGAGATTACCTACGAGCAGTACTTC
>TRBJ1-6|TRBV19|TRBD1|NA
CASSTWRDRGGNSPLHF
TGTGCCAGTAGTACGTGGCGGGACAGGGGAGGGAATTCACCCCTCCACTTT
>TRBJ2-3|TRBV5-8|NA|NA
CASSLVPVGTDTQYF
TGTGCCAGCAGCTTGGTCCCGGTCGGCACAGATACGCAGTATTTT
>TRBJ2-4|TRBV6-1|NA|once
CASSGQAHQLAKNIQYF
TGTGCCAGCAGTGGACAGGCGCATCAGCTAGCCAAAAACATTCAGTACTTC
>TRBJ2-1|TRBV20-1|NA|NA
CSATGSNEQFF
TGCAGTGCTACAGGGTCCAATGAGCAGTTCTTC
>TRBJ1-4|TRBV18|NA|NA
CASSPRSGDEKLFF
TGTGCCAGCTCACCACGTTCGGGAGATGAAAAACTGTTTTTT
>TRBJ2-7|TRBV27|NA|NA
CASSPAWGGGGSYEQYF
TGTGCCAGCAGTCCCGCCTGGGGTGGGGGCGGTTCCTACGAGCAGTACTTC
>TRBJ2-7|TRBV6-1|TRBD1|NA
CASSAGTGGDEQYF
TGTGCCAGCAGTGCCGGGACAGGGGGCGACGAGCAGTACTTC
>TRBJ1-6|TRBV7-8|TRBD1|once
CASSLAGTGGSYNSPLHF
TGTGCCAGCAGCTTAGCTGGGACAGGGGGATCCTATAATTCACCCCTCCACTTT
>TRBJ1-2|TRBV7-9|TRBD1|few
CASSNAGGFFYGYTF
TGTGCCAGCAGCAACGCAGGGGGGTTTTTCTATGGCTACACCTTC
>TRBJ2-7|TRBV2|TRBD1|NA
CASSDATGGPEQYF
TGTGCCAGCAGTGACGCGACAGGGGGTCCCGAGCAGTACTTC
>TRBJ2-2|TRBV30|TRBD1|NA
CAYSGQGKGGELFF
TGTGCCTACTCGGGACAGGGAAAAGGCGGGGAGCTGTTTTTT
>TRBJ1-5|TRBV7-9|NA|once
CASSLGPGTTDQPQHF
TGTGCCAGCAGCTTAGGACCCGGGACGACAGATCAGCCCCAGCATTTT
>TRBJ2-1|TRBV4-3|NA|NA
CAGREGYNEQFF
TGCGCCGGGCGGGAAGGATACAATGAGCAGTTCTTC
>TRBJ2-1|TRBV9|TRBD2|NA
CASSVDSGSRNEQFF
TGTGCCAGCAGCGTAGACAGCGGGAGTAGAAATGAGCAGTTCTTC
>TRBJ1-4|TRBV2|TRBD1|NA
CASTGQASPLPKLFF
TGTGCCAGCACCGGACAGGCGAGCCCCTTACCCAAACTGTTTTTT
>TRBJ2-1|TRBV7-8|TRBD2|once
CASSSSYLAGGTNEQFF
TGTGCCAGCAGCTCGAGCTACTTAGCGGGAGGGACCAATGAGCAGTTCTTC
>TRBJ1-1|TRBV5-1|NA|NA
CASSSGQNTEAFF
TGCGCCAGCAGCTCCGGACAGAACACTGAAGCTTTCTTT
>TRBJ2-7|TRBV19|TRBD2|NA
CASSPAERGIYEQYF
TGTGCCAGTAGTCCCGCGGAGCGGGGCATCTACGAGCAGTACTTC
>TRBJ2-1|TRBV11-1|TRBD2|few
CASSVSGVLGYNEQFF
TGTGCCAGCAGCGTAAGCGGGGTGTTGGGTTACAATGAGCAGTTCTTC
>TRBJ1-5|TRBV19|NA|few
CASHSDFSNQPQHF
TGTGCCAGTCACTCAGACTTTAGCAATCAGCCCCAGCATTTT
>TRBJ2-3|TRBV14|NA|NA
CASSQGAGLSTDTQYF
TGTGCCAGCAGCCAAGGGGCGGGACTCAGCACAGATACGCAGTATTTT
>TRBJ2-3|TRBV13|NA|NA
CASSSVTDTQYF
TGTGCCAGCAGCTCGGTCACAGATACGCAGTATTTT
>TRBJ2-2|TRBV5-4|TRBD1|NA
CASTSKGAYTGELFF
TGTGCCAGCACCTCTAAGGGGGCGTACACCGGGGAGCTGTTTTTT
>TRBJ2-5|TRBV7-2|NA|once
CASSSRRDSQETQYF
TGTGCCAGCAGCTCCCGCAGGGATTCCCAAGAGACCCAGTACTTC
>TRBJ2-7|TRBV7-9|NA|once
CASSIIGMERYEQYF
TGTGCCAGCAGCATTATAGGGATGGAGAGATACGAGCAGTACTTC
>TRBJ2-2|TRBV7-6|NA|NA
CASSLGSGELFF
TGTGCCAGCAGCTTAGGATCGGGGGAGCTGTTTTTT
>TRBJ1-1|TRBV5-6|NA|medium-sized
CASSPGQENTEAFF
TGTGCCAGCAGCCCGGGACAAGAGAACACTGAAGCTTTCTTT
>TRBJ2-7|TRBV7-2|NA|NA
CASSLDRIEQYF
TGTGCCAGCAGCTTGGACAGAATCGAGCAGTACTTC
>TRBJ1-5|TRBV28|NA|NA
CASSFGGEDQPQHF
TGTGCCAGCAGTTTCGGCGGAGAAGATCAGCCCCAGCATTTT
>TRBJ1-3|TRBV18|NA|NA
CASSPTQENTIYF
TGTGCCAGCTCACCCACCCAGGAAAACACCATATATTTT
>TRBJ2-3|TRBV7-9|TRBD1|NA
CASSPGQGVEDTQYF
TGTGCCAGCTCCCCGGGACAGGGGGTTGAAGATACGCAGTATTTT
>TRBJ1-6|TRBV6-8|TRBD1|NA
CASTHSGGSESPLHF
TGTGCCAGCACCCATTCAGGGGGATCAGAGTCACCCCTCCACTTT
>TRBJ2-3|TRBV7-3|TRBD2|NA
CASSLTAGVTDTQYF
TGTGCCAGCAGCTTAACGGCGGGAGTCACAGATACGCAGTATTTT
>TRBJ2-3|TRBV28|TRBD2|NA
CASSGPGTSGGLDTQYF
TGTGCCAGCAGTGGACCTGGGACTAGCGGGGGGTTAGATACGCAGTATTTT
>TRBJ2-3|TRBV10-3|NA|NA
CAIGAGADTQYF
TGTGCCATCGGGGCCGGGGCAGATACGCAGTATTTT
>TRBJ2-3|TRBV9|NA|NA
CASSKRVQGRDTQYF
TGTGCCAGCAGCAAAAGGGTACAGGGTAGGGATACGCAGTATTTT
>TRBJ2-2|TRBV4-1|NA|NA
CASSQRPPGGELFF
TGCGCCAGCAGCCAACGCCCGCCTGGCGGGGAGCTGTTTTTT
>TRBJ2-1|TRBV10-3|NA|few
CAISESGAINEQFF
TGTGCCATCAGTGAGTCCGGGGCCATCAATGAGCAGTTCTTC
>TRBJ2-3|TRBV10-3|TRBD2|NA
CAAGGWTDTQYF
TGTGCGGCGGGAGGGTGGACAGATACGCAGTATTTT
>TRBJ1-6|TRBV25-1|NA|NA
CASSLGGGGSYNSPLHF
TGTGCCAGCAGTCTGGGGGGAGGAGGTTCCTATAATTCACCCCTCCACTTT